The rows below give T cell receptor beta chains drawn from one sample of a study of shared clonotypes between healthy human individuals. Sequencing was performed with immunoSEQ multiplex PCR; in TCRdb, only in-frame clones are kept and a portion is missing. The table records a few hundred thousand clones, about nine tenths of them present only once. Sequenced input: memory CD8+ T cells sorted from blood. These receptors were taken from a man between 18 and 29 years old in good health. Each CDR3 is given with its conserved first and last residue. Each record gives: D gene, V gene, J gene, clone size, CDR3 protein, CDR3 DNA. D genes are given only for firm matches. The size entry is marked missing in some rows and otherwise reads once, few, many or a size class.

>TRBD1|TRBV9|TRBJ1-4|.
CASSSDRVDEKLFF
TGTGCCAGCAGCTCGGACAGGGTGGATGAAAAACTGTTTTTT
>TRBD1|TRBV7-3|TRBJ2-3|.
CASSGLTGASTDTQYF
TGTGCCAGCAGCGGCCTGACAGGGGCGAGCACAGATACGCAGTATTTT
>.|TRBV7-9|TRBJ2-1|once
CASSLEVGSYNEQFF
TGTGCCAGCAGCTTAGAGGTGGGCAGTTACAATGAGCAGTTCTTC
>.|TRBV11-2|TRBJ1-1|once
CASSLRGGYTEAFF
TGTGCCAGCAGCTTACGAGGGGGTTACACTGAAGCTTTCTTT
>.|TRBV27|TRBJ2-7|.
CASSPSAETTYEQYF
TGTGCCAGCAGTCCCTCGGCAGAGACGACCTACGAGCAGTACTTC
>.|TRBV4-1|TRBJ1-6|.
CASSPIPGANYNSPLHF
TGCGCCAGCAGCCCCATCCCGGGGGCCAATTATAATTCACCCCTCCACTTT
>.|TRBV25-1|TRBJ2-3|once
CASSKVPTDTQYF
TGTGCCAGCAGTAAAGTGCCCACAGATACGCAGTATTTT
>.|TRBV29-1|TRBJ1-1|.
CSVHDGGAFF
TGCAGCGTGCACGACGGCGGAGCTTTCTTT
>TRBD1|TRBV4-3|TRBJ2-7|few
CASSQERGTGAFYEQYF
TGCGCCAGCAGCCAAGAAAGAGGGACAGGGGCCTTCTACGAGCAGTACTTC
>.|TRBV9|TRBJ2-7|.
CASSRTGTEPYEQYF
TGTGCCAGCAGCCGAACAGGGACGGAACCCTACGAGCAGTACTTC
>TRBD1|TRBV15|TRBJ2-7|.
CATSLEGQGADEQYF
TGTGCCACCAGCCTAGAAGGACAGGGGGCAGACGAGCAGTACTTC
>.|TRBV10-3|TRBJ2-7|.
CAITGRLVDPYEQYF
TGTGCCATCACAGGTCGTTTAGTGGATCCCTACGAGCAGTACTTC
>.|TRBV4-3|TRBJ2-5|.
CASSQDRSTVETQYF
TGCGCCAGCAGCCAAGATCGCTCGACGGTGGAGACCCAGTACTTC
>TRBD1|TRBV2|TRBJ1-1|.
CASSLGQVNTEAFF
TGTGCCAGCAGTTTGGGACAGGTGAACACTGAAGCTTTCTTT
>.|TRBV29-1|TRBJ2-7|.
CSVAGSSSSYEQYF
TGCAGCGTTGCTGGTAGCTCAAGCTCCTACGAGCAGTACTTC
>.|TRBV11-2|TRBJ1-6|.
CASSLELASNSPLHF
TGTGCCAGCAGCTTAGAGTTGGCATCTAATTCACCCCTCCACTTT
>.|TRBV6-5|TRBJ1-1|.
CASEGHGTEAFF
TGTGCCAGCGAGGGGCATGGCACTGAAGCTTTCTTT
>.|TRBV4-1|TRBJ2-2|.
CASSPSIGLGELFF
TGCGCCAGCAGTCCAAGTATCGGACTCGGGGAGCTGTTTTTT
>.|TRBV13|TRBJ2-3|.
CASSRGLDTQYF
TGTGCCAGCAGCCGGGGACTCGATACGCAGTATTTT
>.|TRBV13|TRBJ2-3|.
CASSSRGSTDTQYF
TGTGCCAGCAGCTCACGGGGAAGCACAGATACGCAGTATTTT
>TRBD1|TRBV23-1|TRBJ1-1|many
CASSQSGRGRRDTEAFF
TGCGCCAGCAGTCAATCGGGCAGGGGGCGCCGGGACACTGAAGCTTTCTTT
>.|TRBV28|TRBJ2-7|.
CASTRGALGSYEQYF
TGTGCCAGCACTCGAGGGGCCTTAGGGTCCTACGAGCAGTACTTC
>.|TRBV27|TRBJ2-7|.
CASSLVDSAYEQYF
TGTGCCAGCAGTTTAGTGGACAGCGCCTACGAGCAGTACTTC
>.|TRBV4-1|TRBJ2-7|few
CASSQEAGGMGEQYF
TGCGCCAGCAGCCAAGAAGCTGGGGGGATGGGGGAGCAGTACTTC
>.|TRBV2|TRBJ1-4|many
CASSGRTDPTNEKLFF
TGTGCCAGCAGTGGGCGGACAGACCCAACTAATGAAAAACTGTTTTTT
>.|TRBV28|TRBJ1-4|.
CASSLLAEFNEKLFF
TGTGCCAGCAGTTTATTGGCGGAATTTAATGAAAAACTGTTTTTT
>TRBD1|TRBV4-1|TRBJ1-5|.
CASSPGTGGDQPQHF
TGCGCCAGCAGCCCCGGGACAGGGGGCGATCAGCCCCAGCATTTT
>.|TRBV15|TRBJ2-1|.
CATSSGSYNEQFF
TGTGCCACCAGTTCTGGCTCCTACAATGAGCAGTTCTTC
>TRBD2|TRBV15|TRBJ2-7|.
CATSSPERGYIEQYF
TGTGCCACCAGCTCTCCGGAGCGGGGGTATATCGAGCAGTACTTC
>TRBD2|TRBV4-1|TRBJ2-7|.
CASSPRTSGSVYEQYF
TGCGCCAGCAGCCCCAGAACTAGCGGGAGTGTATACGAGCAGTACTTC
>.|TRBV6-6|TRBJ1-1|.
CASRPNPGGLTEAFF
TGTGCCAGCAGGCCCAACCCCGGGGGCCTGACTGAAGCTTTCTTT
>.|TRBV20-1|TRBJ2-7|.
CSAGVHEQYF
TGCAGTGCCGGTGTTCACGAGCAGTACTTC
>.|TRBV7-9|TRBJ2-1|.
CASSGESNNEQFF
TGTGCCAGCAGCGGGGAGAGCAACAATGAGCAGTTCTTC
>.|TRBV28|TRBJ2-5|.
CASSGGETQYF
TGTGCCAGCAGTGGCGGGGAGACCCAGTACTTC
>.|TRBV6-1|TRBJ1-2|.
CASIQGILDGYTF
TGTGCCAGCATCCAGGGTATCCTGGACGGCTACACCTTC
>TRBD1|TRBV29-1|TRBJ2-2|.
CSVEQTGGYGELFF
TGCAGCGTTGAACAGACAGGGGGCTACGGGGAGCTGTTTTTT
>.|TRBV30|TRBJ1-6|.
CAWSGDFDSPLHF
TGTGCCTGGAGCGGGGACTTTGATTCACCCCTCCACTTT
>.|TRBV10-3|TRBJ2-7|.
CAISEGTPYHEQYF
TGTGCCATCAGTGAGGGGACTCCCTACCACGAGCAGTACTTC